Described below is a single T cell receptor beta chain sequence and its context. Sequencing was performed with immunoSEQ multiplex PCR; in TCRdb, only in-frame clones are kept and a portion is missing. In the table there are fewer than 70,000 clones, roughly 87% of which are singletons. Between the trimmed V and J ends, which lost 4 bases and 0 bases, there was a span of 12 bases. This CDR3 is built from 15 residues. CDR1 is MGHRA, CDR2 YSYEKL, per germline. The data belong to a study of blood T cell repertoires in COVID-19. Study-wide background: COVID-19 samples from acute and convalescent phases originated in the United States, Italy and Spain.

The chain combines TRBV4-1 with TRBJ1-2; no clear D gene. The sequence was obtained from a man in his fifties or sixties with active COVID-19. Sequencing input: peripheral blood. The CDR3 reads CASSPDLIANYGYTF. The CDR3 DNA sequence: TGCGCCAGCAGCCCAGATCTAATCGCTAACTATGGCTACACCTTC.